A selection of T cell receptor beta chains follows, all from one sample in a study of CD8 T cells in Susac syndrome. One entry per CDR3 protein, called by TCRdb with MiXCR from the immunoSEQ multiplex PCR reads. The data hold around 160,000 distinct CDR3 sequences, with about 95% observed a single time. The sequencing input was CD4+ T cells from PBMCs. The receptors originated from a human donor in good health. Each CDR3 is given with its conserved first and last residue. The D gene is left open where the match is weak. The listing skips clone size in some rows; elsewhere it reads once, few, many or a size class.

D | J | V | size | CDR3 | DNA
- | TRBJ2-6 | TRBV7-9 | - | CASSPPVSGANVLTF | TGTGCCAGCAGCCCACCTGTATCTGGGGCCAACGTCCTGACTTTC
TRBD2 | TRBJ2-1 | TRBV20-1 | - | CSARGGGRDNEQFF | TGCAGTGCTAGGGGCGGGGGGCGTGACAATGAGCAGTTCTTC
TRBD1 | TRBJ2-7 | TRBV30 | - | CAWSGTGTAAYEQYF | TGTGCCTGGAGTGGGACAGGGACCGCGGCCTACGAGCAGTACTTC
- | TRBJ1-1 | TRBV20-1 | - | CSARLIKEAFF | TGCAGTGCTAGACTTATCAAGGAAGCTTTCTTT
- | TRBJ1-1 | TRBV4-3 | - | CASSQADSLRTEAFF | TGCGCCAGCAGCCAAGCCGACAGTCTGAGGACTGAAGCTTTCTTT
- | TRBJ2-7 | TRBV30 | - | CAWSVTGVEQYF | TGTGCCTGGAGTGTAACCGGGGTCGAGCAGTACTTC
TRBD2 | TRBJ2-7 | TRBV7-2 | - | CASSPRRTSLGEQYF | TGTGCCAGCAGCCCCCGTCGGACTAGCTTGGGCGAGCAGTACTTC
- | TRBJ2-1 | TRBV3-1 | - | CASSQGWASYNEQFF | TGTGCCAGCAGCCAAGGCTGGGCCTCCTACAATGAGCAGTTCTTC
TRBD2 | TRBJ2-7 | TRBV6-2/TRBV6-3 | - | CASRDYQYEQYF | TGTGCCAGCCGGGACTACCAATACGAGCAGTACTTC
TRBD1 | TRBJ1-1 | TRBV29-1 | - | CSVRSPLQGKAFF | TGCAGCGTGCGGAGTCCCCTACAGGGGAAAGCTTTCTTT
- | TRBJ1-3 | TRBV25-1 | - | CATTTHGNTIYF | TGTGCCACCACAACCCACGGAAACACCATATATTTT
TRBD1 | TRBJ2-3 | TRBV29-1 | - | CSVRDRGLDTQYF | TGCAGCGTGAGGGACAGGGGCTTAGATACGCAGTATTTT
TRBD1 | TRBJ1-2 | TRBV23-1 | - | CASSQDRDRDSYGYTF | TGCGCCAGCAGTCAGGACCGGGACAGGGATTCCTATGGCTACACCTTC
- | TRBJ2-3 | TRBV15 | - | CATSRINSDTQYF | TGTGCCACCAGCAGAATAAACTCAGATACGCAGTATTTT
TRBD1 | TRBJ1-2 | TRBV30 | - | CAWSISRTGSGYTF | TGTGCCTGGAGTATTAGCCGGACAGGGAGTGGCTACACCTTC
- | TRBJ2-7 | TRBV9 | - | CASSVGPGSYEQYF | TGTGCCAGCAGCGTCGGTCCAGGCTCCTACGAGCAGTACTTC
TRBD1 | TRBJ1-1 | TRBV2 | - | CASSDRAGGTEAFF | TGTGCCAGCAGTGATAGGGCAGGGGGCACTGAAGCTTTCTTT
TRBD1 | TRBJ1-3 | TRBV12-3/TRBV12-4 | - | CASSPGQVRSGNTIYF | TGTGCCAGCAGTCCCGGACAGGTCAGATCTGGAAACACCATATATTTT
- | TRBJ2-3 | TRBV29-1 | - | CSVGGGRATDTQYF | TGCAGCGTTGGGGGCGGGCGGGCGACAGATACGCAGTATTTT
- | TRBJ1-6 | TRBV6-2/TRBV6-3 | - | CASGDRAPLHF | TGTGCCAGCGGGGATCGAGCACCCCTCCACTTT
- | TRBJ2-5 | TRBV7-7 | - | CASSFISQETQYF | TGTGCTAGCAGCTTTATATCCCAAGAGACCCAGTACTTC
- | TRBJ1-2 | TRBV18 | - | CASSLGMGGYTF | TGTGCCAGCTCACTAGGCATGGGTGGCTACACCTTC
- | TRBJ1-5 | TRBV5-6 | - | CASSYSLGPGVQPQHF | TGTGCCAGCAGCTACTCCTTGGGGCCAGGTGTTCAGCCCCAGCATTTT
- | TRBJ1-1 | TRBV29-1 | - | CSVKLQGTLNTEAFF | TGCAGCGTTAAGCTACAGGGCACCTTGAACACTGAAGCTTTCTTT
TRBD1 | TRBJ1-2 | TRBV7-9 | once | CASSSGQGRYGYTF | TGTGCCAGCAGCTCCGGACAGGGAAGATATGGCTACACCTTC
- | TRBJ1-1 | TRBV30 | - | CAKGGNTEAFF | TGTGCCAAGGGAGGGAACACTGAAGCTTTCTTT
- | TRBJ2-5 | TRBV29-1 | - | CSVAYQETQYF | TGCAGCGTTGCGTACCAAGAGACCCAGTACTTC
TRBD1 | TRBJ1-2 | TRBV30 | - | CAWSPWDRGIYGYTF | TGTGCCTGGAGTCCTTGGGACAGGGGGATCTATGGCTACACCTTC
- | TRBJ2-7 | TRBV20-1 | - | CSARRGSYEQYF | TGCAGTGCTAGGCGCGGCTCCTACGAGCAGTACTTC
- | TRBJ2-1 | TRBV14 | few | CASSQGSYNEQFF | TGTGCCAGCAGCCAAGGCTCCTACAATGAGCAGTTCTTC
- | TRBJ2-3 | TRBV20-1 | - | CSARSGPTDTQYF | TGCAGTGCTAGGTCCGGGCCCACAGATACGCAGTATTTT
- | TRBJ2-1 | TRBV7-9 | - | CASSLVVGSGTSSYNEQFF | TGTGCCAGCAGCTTAGTGGTGGGAAGCGGTACGAGCTCCTACAATGAGCAGTTCTTC
- | TRBJ2-3 | TRBV29-1 | once | CSVPFPTGDTQYF | TGCAGCGTCCCTTTCCCCACAGGCGATACGCAGTATTTT
- | TRBJ2-3 | TRBV29-1 | - | CSVVTGLTDTQYF | TGCAGCGTTGTGACGGGGTTAACAGATACGCAGTATTTT
- | TRBJ1-5 | TRBV27 | - | CASSRIRFPGGSNQPQHF | TGTGCCAGCAGCCGAATCCGCTTCCCCGGGGGAAGCAATCAGCCCCAGCATTTT
TRBD1 | TRBJ1-6 | TRBV30 | - | CAWDRGYNSPLHF | TGTGCCTGGGACAGGGGGTATAATTCACCCCTCCACTTT